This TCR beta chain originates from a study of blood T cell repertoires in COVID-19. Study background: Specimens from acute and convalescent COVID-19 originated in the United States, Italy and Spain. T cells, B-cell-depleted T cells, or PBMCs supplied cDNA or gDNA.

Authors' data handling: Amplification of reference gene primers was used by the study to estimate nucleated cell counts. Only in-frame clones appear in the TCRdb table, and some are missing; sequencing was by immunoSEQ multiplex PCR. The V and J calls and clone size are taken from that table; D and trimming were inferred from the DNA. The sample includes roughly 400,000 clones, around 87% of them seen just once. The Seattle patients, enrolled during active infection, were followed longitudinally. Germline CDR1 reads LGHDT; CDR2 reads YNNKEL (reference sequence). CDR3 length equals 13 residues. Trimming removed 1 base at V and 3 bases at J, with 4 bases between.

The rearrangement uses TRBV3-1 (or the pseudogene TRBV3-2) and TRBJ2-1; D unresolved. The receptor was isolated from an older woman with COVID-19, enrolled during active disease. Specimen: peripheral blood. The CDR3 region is CASSQGSYNEQFF. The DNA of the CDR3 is TGTGCCAGCAGCCAAGGCAGCTACAATGAGCAGTTCTTC.